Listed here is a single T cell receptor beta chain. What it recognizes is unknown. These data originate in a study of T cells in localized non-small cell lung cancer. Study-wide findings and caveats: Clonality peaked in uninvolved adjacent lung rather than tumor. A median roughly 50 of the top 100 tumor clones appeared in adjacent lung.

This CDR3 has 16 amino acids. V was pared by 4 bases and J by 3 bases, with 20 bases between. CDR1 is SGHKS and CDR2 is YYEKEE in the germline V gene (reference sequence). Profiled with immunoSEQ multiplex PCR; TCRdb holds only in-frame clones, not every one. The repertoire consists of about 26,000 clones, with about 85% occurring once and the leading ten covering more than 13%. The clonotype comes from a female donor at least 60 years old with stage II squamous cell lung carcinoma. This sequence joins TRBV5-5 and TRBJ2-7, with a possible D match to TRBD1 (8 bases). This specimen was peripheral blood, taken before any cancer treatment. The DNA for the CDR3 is TGTGCCAGCAGCGGGGACAGGAACGGCGGGGGCTACGAGCAGTACTTC. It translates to CASSGDRNGGGYEQYF.